This T cell receptor beta chain was recorded in a study of CD8+CD57+ T cells in acquired aplastic anemia. On the study more broadly: On average, sorted CD4+ and CD8+ cells gave about 2.9 ug of DNA. Healthy-donor CD4+ cells averaged approximately 9.8 million reads. Whole-study results and caveats: Patients were compared with controls for CD8+ Simpson's diversity, and no significant difference emerged. Over 25 CD8+ CDR3 sequences occurred in both the patients and the controls.

The TCR beta profiling, which covered VDJ combination and CDR3 sequence, was carried out using genomic DNA as the template. TCRdb reprocessed the reads with MiXCR, giving one entry per CDR3 protein. This table has 150,000 to 200,000 distinct CDR3 sequences, roughly 45% appearing once. Germline V gene data show CDR1 as SGHVS and CDR2 as FNYEAQ. With 4 bases clipped from V and 6 bases from J, the junction kept 13 bases outside the gene matches. The CDR3 is made up of 16 amino acids. This clonotype was recorded at least ten times. What it recognizes is unknown. The chain is built from TRBV7-6 and TRBJ2-3, with 7 bases aligning to TRBD2. The sample was sorted CD4+, CD8+, or CD8+CD57+ T cells (not recorded which) from PBMCs. This receptor was taken from a human donor in good health. The CDR3 sequence: CASSSGGRGGSDTQYF. CDR3 coding DNA: TGTGCCAGCAGCTCCGGAGGGCGCGGGGGTTCTGATACGCAGTATTTT.